The 18 T cell receptor beta chains given below trace back to one sample, sequenced in a study of blood T cells in healthy people across ages (dated by TCRdb to the mid-2010s). Library preparation used 5' RACE. TCRdb shows the sequencer as Illumina HiSeq 2500. The second PCR ran for about 7 to 11 cycles and used a J-beta primer mix along with a sample-barcoded 5' primer. Clones were called with MiXCR by TCRdb after fastp trimmed the public reads at Q25, and only in-frame beta chains were retained. Each CDR3 protein gets just one entry, which takes the most common genes and DNA from the rows behind it. The sample table shows around 850,000 distinct CDR3 sequences, and roughly 35% are seen once. 10% to 15% of the sample comes from the top ten. The sample consisted of blood. These receptors were collected from a young man in good health.

The chain recombines TRBV20-1 with TRBJ1-5; no clear D. Per the germline V gene, CDR1 is DFQATT and CDR2 is SNEGSKA (reference sequence). This CDR3 spans 13 amino acids. Deletions cut 1 base from V and 4 bases from J, with 8 bases between. The DNA for the CDR3 is TGCAGTGCTAGAGCTGGGCCGAATCAGCCCCAGCATTTT. Its protein is CSARAGPNQPQHF.

The sample holds a few counts of this clonotype. J is TRBJ2-2 and V is TRBV5-4; the D gene is possibly TRBD2 (5 bases). The CDR3 extends over 17 amino acids. From germline, CDR1 is SGHNT and CDR2 YYREEE (reference sequence). Trimming removed 2 bases at V and 3 bases at J, with 17 bases between. DNA for the CDR3: TGTGCCAGCAGCTTAGATTCCCTCCTGGAGGACACCGGGGAGCTGTTTTTT. Residues: CASSLDSLLEDTGELFF.

The chain joins TRBV15 to TRBJ2-1, with D tentatively TRBD2 (5 bases). The CDR3 consists of 14 residues. Trimming left V 0 bases short and J 12 bases short, with 15 bases between. Germline V gene sequence: CDR1 LNHNV, CDR2 YYDKDF (reference sequence). This chain's CDR3 is CATSREKSTRAQFF. The CDR3 DNA follows: TGTGCCACCAGCAGAGAAAAGTCCACTAGGGCGCAGTTCTTC. Supplemented by reference TRBV15 and TRBJ2-1, the full variable domain reads DAMVIQNPRYQVTQFGKPVTLSCSQTLNHNVMYWYQQKSSQAPKLLFHYYDKDFNNEADTPDNFQSRRPNTSFCFLDIRSPGLGDTAMYLCATSREKSTRAQFFGPGTRLTVL.

The CDR3 sequence: CASMGLTEAFF. CDR3 sequence (DNA): TGTGCCAGTATGGGGTTAACTGAAGCTTTCTTT. The chain carries TRBV28 and TRBJ1-1; the D is unclear. The length of the CDR3 is 11 residues. Deletions cut 9 bases from V and 5 bases from J, with 10 bases between. Germline-derived CDR1 and CDR2 are MDHEN and SYDVKM.

In its sample, this clonotype was seen a few times. The CDR3 region has the DNA TGTGCCAGCAGTGAATACAGGGAGCAGTACTTC. Translated: CASSEYREQYF. The chain combines TRBV2 with TRBJ2-7; D may be TRBD1 (5 bases). Germline CDR1 is SNHLY and CDR2 is FYNNEI. This CDR3 comprises 11 residues. Trimming stripped 2 bases from V and 7 bases from J, with 6 bases between.

This clonotype occurred once. A read error is possible here, since a much larger clone lies one base away. The V call is TRBV7-9, the J call TRBJ2-3, with D tentatively TRBD1 (5 bases). This CDR3 spans 13 amino acids. Germline CDR1 is SEHNR and CDR2 is FQNEAQ (reference sequence). Here the CDR3 reads CANSLEQADTQYF. The CDR3 DNA is TGTGCCAACAGCTTAGAACAGGCTGATACGCAGTATTTT.

As concerns this clonotype: The junction and the germline gene differ at one end; a read error may be behind it. V is TRBV4-2 and J is TRBJ2-1; tentative D call: TRBD1 (5 bases). Germline loops: CDR1 LGHNA, CDR2 YNFKEQ. CDR3 length: 16 amino acids. The CDR3 nucleotides read TGTGCCAGCAGCCAAGATGTAGGGGCCCCCTACAATGGGCAGTTCTTC. This encodes CASSQDVGAPYNGQFF.

V usage is TRBV4-2 and J usage is TRBJ2-1; no reliable D call. V was trimmed by 0 bases and J by 6 bases, leaving 6 bases between them. The CDR3 consists of 13 residues. Germline CDR1 LGHNA, CDR2 YNFKEQ. DNA for the CDR3: TGTGCCAGCAGCCAAGATCTGCCCAATGAGCAGTTCTTC. Translating gives CASSQDLPNEQFF.

A remark on this clonotype: A read error may be the cause here, since a much bigger clone is one base away. V gene TRBV6-5 combines with J gene TRBJ1-2; possibly TRBD1 for D (5 bases). Germline V lookup: CDR1 MNHEY, CDR2 SVGAGI. The V end was cut by 1 base, the J end by 7 bases, with 7 bases between. The CDR3 covers 12 residues. This chain's CDR3 is CASSYYGGGYTF. The CDR3 region has the DNA TGTGCCAGCAGTTACTATGGGGGTGGCTACACCTTC.

The rearrangement links TRBV20-1 to TRBJ2-1; maybe TRBD1 (6 bases). CDR3 length: 13 residues. The V end lost 3 bases, the J end lost 4 bases, and 10 bases lay between the germline ends. In germline, CDR1 is DFQATT, CDR2 SNEGSKA (reference sequence). CDR3 bases: TGCAGTGCTAGGAGGGACAATTACAATGAGCAGTTCTTC. Its protein is CSARRDNYNEQFF.

About this clonotype itself: The germline gene is not matched at one end of the junction; a read error may be the cause. The chain joins TRBV29-1 to TRBJ1-1; D ambiguous. Germline V gene sequence: CDR1 SQVTM, CDR2 ANQGSEA. The CDR3 extends over 12 amino acids. CDR3 sequence reads: CSVGWRDTETFF. CDR3 DNA sequence: TGCAGCGTTGGGTGGAGAGACACTGAAACTTTCTTT.

CDR3 sequence (DNA): TGTGCCTGGAGTTTCCCACCTAGGGGGTACAATGAGCAGTTCTTC. Its translation: CAWSFPPRGYNEQFF. The chain combines TRBV30 with TRBJ2-1; maybe TRBD1 (6 bases). Germline V CDR1 and CDR2: GTSNPN, SVGIG (reference sequence). V gave up 2 bases and J gave up 4 bases, with 15 bases separating them. CDR3 size: 15 residues.

V and J are TRBV7-9 and TRBJ2-5; possibly TRBD2 for D (5 bases). Germline loops: CDR1 SEHNR, CDR2 FQNEAQ (reference sequence). Between the trimmed V and J ends, which lost 4 bases and 2 bases, there was a span of 17 bases. This CDR3 spans 16 amino acids. DNA of the CDR3: TGTGCCAGCAGCTCCTCCCCAGCGGAGCCTCAAGAGACCCAGTACTTC. Translation gives CASSSSPAEPQETQYF.

This clonotype was seen ten or more times. V gene TRBV4-3 combines with J gene TRBJ2-7, with D unclear. V shed 0 bases and J shed 2 bases, with 11 bases lying between them. The CDR3 loop spans 15 amino acids. The germline CDR1 and CDR2 sequences are LGHNA and YSLEER. CDR3 bases: TGCGCCAGCAGCCAAGATGAGTCCGGTACCTACGAGCAGTACTTC. It translates to CASSQDESGTYEQYF.

This clonotype was counted ten times or more. This chain joins TRBV12-3 or TRBV12-4 and TRBJ2-5, with 11 bases lining up with TRBD2. The CDR3 runs to 15 residues. J was trimmed by 2 bases and V by 5 bases; bases with no gene match: 4. The DNA for the CDR3 is TGTGCCAGCAGTCTACTAGCGGGGGTTCAAGAGACCCAGTACTTC. Protein sequence: CASSLLAGVQETQYF.

This rearrangement joins TRBV12-3 or TRBV12-4 to TRBJ2-3; 10 nucleotides line up with TRBD2. With 6 bases clipped from V and 4 bases from J, the junction kept 4 bases outside the gene matches. The CDR3 is 14 residues long. CDR3: CASRRTSGPDTQYF. The DNA of the CDR3 is TGTGCCAGCAGACGGACTAGCGGCCCAGATACGCAGTATTTT.

This clonotype came up a few times. This chain uses TRBV28 with TRBJ1-2, with TRBD1 matching over 7 bases. Looked up from germline, CDR1 is MDHEN and CDR2 is SYDVKM. V was clipped by 10 bases and J by 4 bases; unmatched bases: 9. The CDR3 loop spans 13 amino acids. Written as DNA, the CDR3 is TGTGCCATTGCTAGACAGGGAATCTATGGCTACACCTTC. Translation gives CAIARQGIYGYTF.

J is TRBJ2-7 and V is TRBV18; 7 bases agree with TRBD2. The junction had 12 bases not matched to a gene; V was cut back by 3 bases and J by 7 bases. Per germline, CDR1 KGHSH and CDR2 LQKENI. The CDR3 length is 15 residues. CDR3 amino acids: CASSPQSGTPLEQYF. CDR3 bases: TGTGCCAGCTCACCGCAAAGCGGGACCCCGCTAGAGCAGTACTTC.